This T cell receptor (beta chain) is drawn from a study of blood T cell repertoires in COVID-19. Turning to the study itself: The United States, Italy and Spain were the sources of the acute and convalescent COVID-19 samples.

Here immunoSEQ multiplex PCR was the method, and the copy in TCRdb shows in-frame clones only, minus some. The table lists a few hundred thousand clones, just over 85% of them singletons. Germline CDR1 PRHDT, CDR2 FYEKMQ (reference sequence). Trimming at V came to 5 bases and at J to 6 bases, leaving 12 bases not matched to a gene. This CDR3 is built from 16 residues. This TCR was recovered from a middle-aged woman with acute COVID-19. The sample taken for sequencing was PBMCs or T cells enriched from blood (not recorded which). The chain joins TRBV13 to TRBJ1-2; 10 bases agree with TRBD1. The CDR3 coding sequence is TGTGCCAGCAGCCCAGGAAGGGGACAGGGGAGGGATGGCTACACCTTC. This translates into CASSPGRGQGRDGYTF.